The rows below give T cell receptor beta chains drawn from one sample of a study of neurological immune-mediated disorders. TCRdb re-derived calls from the 5' RACE reads in MiXCR, one entry per CDR3 protein. This table has roughly 48,000 distinct CDR3 sequences, about an eighth appearing once. Sequenced input: PBMCs. These receptors came from a male donor with HTLV-1-associated myelopathy (HAM/TSP). CDR3s include the opening cysteine and the closing phenylalanine or tryptophan. The order of the fields is clone size, V gene, D gene, J gene, CDR3 protein, CDR3 DNA. A D gene is named only where the DNA matches it firmly. Some rows have no size entry. The others give once, few or many, or a class for an expanded clone.

>.|TRBV10-1|TRBD1|TRBJ2-5
CASSDPGQAETQYF
TGCGCCAGCAGTGATCCGGGACAGGCAGAGACCCAGTACTTC
>many|TRBV5-1|.|TRBJ1-1
CASSLDGMNTEAFF
TGCGCCAGCAGCCTGGACGGTATGAACACTGAAGCTTTCTTT
>many|TRBV20-1|.|TRBJ2-1
CSARVVGLDEQFF
TGCAGTGCTAGAGTCGTTGGGTTAGATGAGCAGTTCTTC
>.|TRBV5-6|TRBD2|TRBJ2-3
CASSTGTSGKNTQYF
TGTGCCAGCAGCACCGGGACTAGCGGCAAAAATACGCAGTATTTT
>many|TRBV7-9|.|TRBJ1-3
CASTWTASGNTIYF
TGTGCCAGCACTTGGACAGCCTCTGGAAACACCATATATTTT
>many|TRBV4-3|.|TRBJ1-2
CASSHANYGYTF
TGCGCCAGCAGCCACGCTAACTATGGCTACACCTTC
>.|TRBV6-2/TRBV6-3|.|TRBJ2-5
CASTQGETQYF
TGTGCCAGCACCCAAGGGGAGACCCAGTACTTC
>many|TRBV27|TRBD1|TRBJ1-2
CASGRTGGGFEYGYTF
TGTGCCAGCGGAAGGACAGGGGGCGGGTTTGAATATGGCTACACCTTC
>few|TRBV29-1|TRBD1|TRBJ2-7
CSFNRDRGSEQYF
TGCAGCTTCAACCGGGACAGGGGCAGCGAGCAGTACTTC
>many|TRBV21-1|.|TRBJ1-6
CASSRTHSTLHF
TGTGCCAGCAGCCGTACCCATTCAACCCTCCACTTT
>many|TRBV20-1|.|TRBJ2-7
CSAGGVGLIYEQYF
TGCAGTGCCGGGGGTGTAGGGCTAATTTACGAGCAGTACTTC
>many|TRBV4-2|.|TRBJ1-4
CASSQDGQGTTNEKLFF
TGTGCCAGCAGCCAAGATGGCCAGGGGACCACTAATGAAAAACTGTTTTTT
>many|TRBV5-1|.|TRBJ2-2
CASSLSGTNTGELFF
TGCGCCAGCAGCCTTTCCGGGACAAACACCGGGGAGCTGTTTTTT
>many|TRBV20-1|TRBD1|TRBJ2-5
CSARVRGGVGTQYF
TGCAGTGCTAGAGTTAGAGGGGGCGTTGGGACCCAGTACTTC
>many|TRBV10-3|.|TRBJ1-6
CAISDPTGINSPLHF
TGTGCCATCAGTGACCCTACAGGGATTAATTCACCCCTCCACTTT
>many|TRBV7-9|TRBD1|TRBJ1-1
CASSPTGQRNTEAFF
TGTGCCAGCAGCCCGACGGGACAGAGGAACACTGAAGCTTTCTTT
>many|TRBV12-3/TRBV12-4|TRBD1|TRBJ1-1
CASSLLVGTGVYTEAFF
TGTGCCAGCAGTTTGTTAGTCGGGACAGGGGTGTACACTGAAGCTTTCTTT
>many|TRBV20-1|.|TRBJ2-3
CSAGSFTDTQYF
TGCAGTGCAGGGTCTTTCACAGATACGCAGTATTTT
>many|TRBV9|.|TRBJ1-6
CASSADAGGKAAYNSPLHF
TGTGCCAGCAGCGCCGACGCGGGGGGCAAGGCGGCCTATAATTCACCCCTCCACTTT
>few|TRBV7-9|TRBD1|TRBJ2-7
CASSPGQGANEQYF
TGTGCCAGCAGCCCGGGACAGGGGGCCAACGAGCAGTACTTC
>many|TRBV7-2|.|TRBJ2-3
CASSLGAIDTQYF
TGTGCCAGCAGCTTAGGCGCTATAGATACGCAGTATTTT
>many|TRBV9|.|TRBJ2-1
CASSVVTIYNEQFF
TGTGCCAGCAGCGTAGTGACGATCTACAATGAGCAGTTCTTC
>few|TRBV4-3|.|TRBJ2-1
CASSTIQGNEQFF
TGCGCCAGCAGCACCATCCAGGGCAATGAGCAGTTCTTC
>many|TRBV28|.|TRBJ1-2
CASTSWGAQDYGYTF
TGTGCCAGCACTTCCTGGGGGGCACAGGACTATGGCTACACCTTC
>many|TRBV20-1|TRBD2|TRBJ2-1
CSVKGGRDSYNEQFF
TGCAGTGTTAAGGGCGGGAGGGACTCCTACAATGAGCAGTTCTTC
>many|TRBV7-8|TRBD1|TRBJ2-7
CASSWDRDYEQYF
TGTGCCAGCAGCTGGGACAGGGACTACGAGCAGTACTTC
>many|TRBV20-1|TRBD2|TRBJ2-2
CSASLGGGVTGELFF
TGCAGTGCAAGTCTCGGGGGGGGAGTCACCGGGGAGCTGTTTTTT
>many|TRBV7-9|TRBD1|TRBJ2-7
CASSPPPGTGGQYDEQYF
TGTGCCAGCAGCCCACCGCCCGGGACAGGGGGTCAGTACGACGAGCAGTACTTC
>many|TRBV5-1|TRBD1|TRBJ2-7
CASSTTGTGRNYEQYF
TGCGCCAGCAGCACAACCGGGACAGGGAGGAACTACGAGCAGTACTTC
>many|TRBV5-1|TRBD1|TRBJ1-6
CASSNRDSSSSPLHF
TGCGCCAGCAGCAATCGGGACAGTTCCAGTTCACCCCTCCACTTT
>many|TRBV24-1|.|TRBJ2-3
CATSDFVQAGDTQYF
TGTGCCACCAGTGATTTTGTACAGGCGGGAGATACGCAGTATTTT
>.|TRBV2|.|TRBJ2-3
CASRALDTQYF
TGTGCCAGCAGAGCATTAGATACGCAGTATTTT
>many|TRBV5-5|TRBD1|TRBJ1-4
CASSSSDRGSNEKLFF
TGTGCCAGCAGCTCCTCCGACAGGGGGTCTAATGAAAAACTGTTTTTT
>many|TRBV6-5|.|TRBJ2-7
CASSYIGSYEQYF
TGTGCCAGCAGTTACATTGGGTCATACGAGCAGTACTTC
>many|TRBV7-2|.|TRBJ2-3
CASSSLMSTDTQYF
TGTGCCAGCAGCTCCCTGATGAGCACAGATACGCAGTATTTT
>many|TRBV10-3|.|TRBJ1-1
CAISELEGFFTEAFF
TGTGCCATCAGTGAGTTGGAGGGATTTTTCACTGAAGCTTTCTTT
>many|TRBV5-6|.|TRBJ2-7
CASSLTGYEQYF
TGTGCCAGCAGCTTGACGGGTTACGAGCAGTACTTC
>many|TRBV5-5|.|TRBJ2-1
CASSSYREGNEQFF
TGTGCCAGCAGCTCTTACAGGGAGGGAAATGAGCAGTTCTTC
>medium-sized|TRBV20-1|.|TRBJ1-2
CSALTLDGSRDYGYTF
TGCAGTGCTCTTACCTTAGACGGATCAAGGGACTATGGCTACACCTTC
>many|TRBV20-1|TRBD1|TRBJ1-2
CSAHTGAFGYTF
TGCAGTGCGCACACAGGGGCGTTTGGCTACACCTTC
>few|TRBV3-1|.|TRBJ1-5
CASSRRTANQPQHF
TGTGCCAGCAGCCGTCGGACAGCCAATCAGCCCCAGCATTTT
>many|TRBV11-2|.|TRBJ2-7
CASSFSSGAYEQYF
TGTGCCAGCAGCTTTAGTTCAGGGGCCTACGAGCAGTACTTC
>few|TRBV6-6|.|TRBJ2-1
CASLSQVYSNEQFF
TGTGCCAGCTTAAGCCAGGTCTATTCCAATGAGCAGTTCTTC
>many|TRBV7-2|.|TRBJ2-3
CASSFSTSTDTQYF
TGTGCCAGCAGCTTTTCTACTAGCACAGATACGCAGTATTTT
>many|TRBV20-1|.|TRBJ1-6
CSASSLVGASPLHF
TGCAGTGCTAGTTCTCTGGTGGGGGCTTCACCCCTCCACTTT
>many|TRBV20-1|TRBD2|TRBJ2-1
CSARSSGGANYNEQFF
TGCAGTGCTAGGTCTAGCGGGGGGGCGAACTACAATGAGCAGTTCTTC
>many|TRBV10-3|.|TRBJ1-6
CAISVGAGGSNSPLHF
TGTGCCATCAGTGTCGGGGCAGGTGGTTCCAATTCACCCCTCCACTTT